The subject of this entry is one TCR beta chain. The antigen is unknown. This entry comes from a study of cytomegalovirus exposure and HLA in healthy donors. Study results and limitations: Immune exposure was documented only through CMV serostatus.

The CDR3 is 17 residues long. Germline V gives CDR1 LNHNV, CDR2 YYDKDF (reference sequence). With 0 bases clipped from V and 7 bases from J, the junction kept 7 bases outside the gene matches. The PCR made use of 60 Vbeta and 13 Jbeta primers. Libraries were prepared by immunoSEQ multiplex PCR; TCRdb keeps only in-frame clonotypes and omits some of them. Of about 160,000 clones in the sample, approximately 78% are singletons; the top ten hold 1.5% to 2%. The chain links TRBV15 to TRBJ2-1; TRBD2 aligns across 12 bases. The sample consisted of PBMCs. This TCR came from a young woman in good health and CMV-seronegative. CDR3 loop: CATSRDKSSGRENEQFF. CDR3 nucleotides: TGTGCCACCAGCAGAGATAAATCTAGCGGGAGGGAGAATGAGCAGTTCTTC.